Each of the 15 T cell receptor beta chains below was sequenced from the same sample in a study of shared clonotypes between healthy human individuals (dated by TCRdb to 2020 to 2021). Libraries came from the immunoSEQ multiplex PCR assay. TCRdb mirrors the immuneACCESS table, restricted to in-frame sequences. Some clones are absent from its copies; in checked studies, under half trace to an unresolved V gene, and the reason for the others is unknown. Recorded for this sample are 2 million to 2.5 million clones; under 95% of them occurred a single time. The top ten clones comprise approximately 0.41% of the sample. The sequencing input was naive CD4+ T cells from PBMCs. What this sample's cell subset or site label stands for: CD45RA+ positively selected. Receptor source: a man in his late teens or twenties in good health. Some clones in this sample may be carry-over from other donors' samples.

The chain joins TRBV30 to TRBJ2-3; no clear D. Per the germline V gene, CDR1 is GTSNPN and CDR2 is SVGIG (reference sequence). The V end was cut by 5 bases, the J end by 2 bases, with 14 bases between. CDR3 size: 14 residues. DNA for the CDR3: TGTGCCTGGGGCGGACCGAGAATCACAGATACGCAGTATTTT. Protein: CAWGGPRITDTQYF.

This rearrangement joins TRBV30 to TRBJ1-1; no firm D call. This CDR3 has 14 residues. Germline CDR1 reads GTSNPN; CDR2 reads SVGIG (reference sequence). The V end lost 0 bases, the J end lost 1 base, and 9 bases lay between the germline ends. The DNA for the CDR3 is TGTGCCTGGAGTGTACACCCCACGAACACTGAAGCTTTCTTT. Protein: CAWSVHPTNTEAFF.

This chain connects TRBV6-5 to TRBJ2-2; possible D gene TRBD2, 6 bases. CDR1 is MNHEY, CDR2 SVGAGI, per germline. The CDR3 sequence is 16 residues long. V was clipped by 1 base and J by 0 bases, with 9 bases between them. The CDR3 coding sequence is TGTGCCAGCAGTTACTTGGGCGGGGCGAACACCGGGGAGCTGTTTTTT. Its protein product is CASSYLGGANTGELFF.

As for this clone: Because the CDR3's place on the DNA is in doubt, the DNA is left out and the CDR3 is given as listed by TCRdb. The V gene is TRBV9, the J gene TRBJ2-3; TRBD2, the table's D call, was not compared with the DNA. From its first to its last residue, the CDR3 has 15 amino acids. CDR1 is SGDLS, CDR2 YYNGEE, per germline. CDR3 residues: CASSVEFGEGDTQYF.

The chain joins TRBV28 to TRBJ2-5, with D possibly matching TRBD1 (8 bases). This CDR3 contains 19 residues. The germline gives CDR1 MDHEN, CDR2 SYDVKM. Between the trimmed V and J ends, which lost 6 bases and 1 base, there was a span of 27 bases. CDR3 sequence: CASRPDREKTGGRQETQYF. CDR3 DNA: TGTGCCAGCAGACCGGACAGGGAAAAAACGGGAGGACGCCAAGAGACCCAGTACTTC.

About this clone: Other nucleotide sequences in the sample specify the same CDR3. V and J are TRBV28 and TRBJ1-1, with TRBD1 as a possible D gene (5 bases). CDR1 MDHEN and CDR2 SYDVKM come from the germline V gene. Trimming shortened V by 6 bases and J by 0 bases, and 11 bases separated the two germline ends. The CDR3 has 14 amino acids. The CDR3: CASRGGAMNTEAFF. CDR3 DNA sequence: TGTGCCAGCAGGGGAGGGGCCATGAACACTGAAGCTTTCTTT.

The chain employs TRBV18 and TRBJ1-1; D is unclear. The ends were cut back, 4 bases at V and 4 bases at J, with 16 bases in the middle. Germline CDR1 KGHSH, CDR2 LQKENI. This CDR3 spans 15 amino acids. The DNA of the CDR3 is TGTGCCAGCTCACGGACGGTGGTGAGTGGCACTGAAGCTTTCTTT. It specifies CASSRTVVSGTEAFF.

The chain uses TRBV6-6 and TRBJ1-3; a weak D match, TRBD1 (6 bases). CDR1 is MNHNY and CDR2 is SVGAGI in the germline V gene (reference sequence). Trimming took off 5 bases at V and 2 bases at J, with 10 bases between the two ends. This CDR3 spans 14 amino acids. This CDR3 reads CASSRQVAGNTIYF. In nucleotides, the CDR3 is TGTGCCAGCAGTCGACAGGTTGCTGGAAACACCATATATTTT.

About this clone: This clone may be a read error of a much larger clone one base away. The chain has TRBV6-5 and TRBJ2-7; D gene uncertain. Germline V gives CDR1 MNHEY, CDR2 SVGAGI. Trimming took off 1 base at V and 0 bases at J, with 1 base between the two ends. The CDR3 sequence is 12 residues long. CDR3 nucleotide sequence: TGTGCCAGCAGTTACTTCTCCTACGAGCAGTACTTC. Protein: CASSYFSYEQYF.

The V call is TRBV28, the J call TRBJ2-5; D is possibly TRBD2 (7 bases). Per germline, CDR1 MDHEN and CDR2 SYDVKM. V was pared by 3 bases and J by 5 bases, with 13 bases between. CDR3 length equals 14 residues. CDR3 amino acids: CASSLGGGAETQYF. CDR3 DNA: TGTGCCAGCAGTTTGGGGGGGGGCGCGGAGACCCAGTACTTC.

The V call is TRBV5-1, the J call TRBJ2-3; 7 bases agree with TRBD1. Germline V gives CDR1 SGHRS, CDR2 YFSETQ. The CDR3 covers 15 residues. V dropped 2 bases and J dropped 1; count of bases not matched to a gene: 4. The CDR3 DNA reads TGCGCCAGCAGCTTCGAGGGGGCTGGCACAGATACGCAGTATTTT. Its translation: CASSFEGAGTDTQYF.

On this clone itself: The sample has other DNA sequences that encode this CDR3 too. The chain has TRBV28 and TRBJ2-7; 8 nucleotides agree with TRBD2. Germline V CDR1 and CDR2: MDHEN, SYDVKM. Trimming removed 6 bases from V and 2 bases from J; junction bases left unmatched: 3. CDR3 length: 13 amino acids. CDR3 residues: CASSPGGPYEQYF. The CDR3 DNA reads as TGTGCCAGCAGCCCGGGAGGGCCCTACGAGCAGTACTTC.

The chain couples TRBV30 to TRBJ2-5; 10 bases line up with TRBD2. CDR3 size: 16 residues. The junction had 8 bases not matched to a gene; V was cut back by 2 bases and J by 2 bases. The V gene's germline CDR1 is GTSNPN and CDR2 SVGIG (reference sequence). The CDR3 region has the DNA TGTGCCTGGAGTACAGGACTAGCGGCAAGACAAGAGACCCAGTACTTC. This translates into CAWSTGLAARQETQYF.

This chain joins TRBV19 and TRBJ2-7; D tentatively reads TRBD1 or TRBD2 (6 bases each). Germline V lookup: CDR1 LNHDA, CDR2 SQIVND (reference sequence). This CDR3 has 14 amino acids. V was trimmed by 0 bases and J by 2 bases, leaving 8 bases between them. CDR3 sequence (DNA): TGTGCCAGTAGTATAGAGGGGGGCACCTACGAGCAGTACTTC. It yields the protein CASSIEGGTYEQYF. The full variable domain, in which reference TRBV19 and TRBJ2-7 provide the parts outside the CDR3, is DGGITQSPKYLFRKEGQNVTLSCEQNLNHDAMYWYRQDPGQGLRLIYYSQIVNDFQKGDIAEGYSVSREKKESFPLTVTSAQKNPTAFYLCASSIEGGTYEQYFGPGTRLTVT.

The CDR3 DNA reads TGTGCCAGCACCACATCGGACAGGGTAAAGCAGTATTTT. It codes for CASTTSDRVKQYF. The chain combines TRBV5-4 with TRBJ2-3, with 8 bases that match TRBD1. This CDR3 comprises 13 residues. J was trimmed by 11 bases and V by 6 bases; bases with no gene match: 11. Germline V CDR1 and CDR2: SGHNT, YYREEE (reference sequence).